The 29 T cell receptor beta chains below were found in one sample sequenced in a study of CD8+ T cells in alopecia areata. The treatment was: oral pan-JAK inhibitor, 5-10 mg twice daily. The investigators collected lesional scalp punch biopsies and peripheral blood from alopecia areata patients. In each case, RNA was isolated and then reverse transcribed into cDNA as the sequencing template. Only in-frame clones appear in the TCRdb table, and some are missing; sequencing was by immunoSEQ multiplex PCR. This table has some 4,800 clones, around three fifths appearing once. The sample here was skin, taken around week 37, from a patient treated with tofacitinib. These receptors originate from a human donor with alopecia areata.

By share of the sample, this clone is large (0.1 to 1%). CDR3 coding DNA: TGTGCCAGCGGAGGCGCCTACAATGAGCAGTTCTTC. Translated: CASGGAYNEQFF. This chain uses TRBV27 with TRBJ2-1, with D maybe TRBD2 (5 bases). In germline, CDR1 is MNHEY, CDR2 SMNVEV (reference sequence). Trimming shortened V by 8 bases and J by 2 bases, and 7 bases separated the two germline ends. The CDR3 sequence is 12 residues long.

The DNA of the CDR3 is TGTGCCAGCAGCCCCGGGGGGACAGTGGGCCCTATGAACACTGAAGCTTTCTTT. This encodes CASSPGGTVGPMNTEAFF. The rearrangement uses TRBV7-3 and TRBJ1-1, with 7 bases that match TRBD1. CDR1 and CDR2 (germline): SGHTA, FQGTGA. After removal of 5 bases from V and 0 bases from J, the junction contained 15 bases not matched to a gene. The CDR3 extends over 18 amino acids. The variable domain in full, with the rest retrieved from reference TRBV7-3 and TRBJ1-1, is GAGVSQTPSNKVTEKGKYVELRCDPISGHTALYWYRQSLGQGPEFLIYFQGTGAADDSGLPNDRFFAVRPEGSVSTLKIQRTERGDSAVYLCASSPGGTVGPMNTEAFFGQGTRLTVV.

This clone showed up just a few times. V gene TRBV10-3 combines with J gene TRBJ2-5; D tentatively reads TRBD1 or TRBD2 (5 bases each). The CDR3 length is 13 residues. V was pared by 0 bases and J by 3 bases, with 5 bases between. The germline CDR1 and CDR2 sequences are ENHRY and SYGVKD. The DNA for the CDR3 is TGTGCCATCAGTGAGTCGGGGGAAGAGACCCAGTACTTC. It is translated as CAISESGEETQYF.

CDR3 sequence reads: CASTPPEREGLNEQFF. The CDR3 DNA reads as TGTGCCAGTACCCCACCGGAGCGGGAGGGCCTCAATGAGCAGTTCTTC. The chain couples TRBV19 to TRBJ2-1; 10 nucleotides align to TRBD2. Trimming at V came to 7 bases and at J to 6 bases, leaving 12 bases not matched to a gene. CDR3 length equals 16 residues. CDR1 is LNHDA and CDR2 is SQIVND in the germline V gene (reference sequence).

A single count supports this clone. The J gene is TRBJ2-3, the V gene TRBV9; no clear D. V shed 0 bases and J shed 6 bases, with 14 bases lying between them. Per germline, CDR1 SGDLS and CDR2 YYNGEE. The CDR3 spans 15 residues. The CDR3 DNA follows: TGTGCCAGCAGCGTAGGAGTTGGGCTAGACGATACGCAGTATTTT. The encoded protein is CASSVGVGLDDTQYF.

The rearrangement links TRBV5-1 to TRBJ2-5, with 7 bases identical to TRBD2. CDR3 length: 14 amino acids. J was trimmed by 7 bases and V by 6 bases; bases with no gene match: 12. CDR1 is SGHRS and CDR2 is YFSETQ in the germline V gene. The CDR3 spells CASNPGRERGTQYF. The CDR3 DNA reads as TGCGCCAGCAACCCCGGGCGGGAGCGGGGGACCCAGTACTTC.

This chain joins TRBV9 and TRBJ1-2; D unclear. The CDR3 runs to 15 residues. In germline, CDR1 is SGDLS, CDR2 YYNGEE. The ends were cut back, 2 bases at V and 5 bases at J, with 16 bases in the middle. The CDR3 DNA follows: TGTGCCAGCAGCGTGGACGGAACGATTTATTATGGCTACACCTTC. Its protein is CASSVDGTIYYGYTF.

This clone was seen only a few times. The chain links TRBV7-8 to TRBJ2-7; D is possibly TRBD2 (6 bases). Germline-derived CDR1 and CDR2 are SGHVS and FQNEAQ. V was pared by 5 bases and J by 3 bases, with 20 bases between. The CDR3 spans 16 residues. The CDR3 here is CASSPLSGSPLYEQYF. The CDR3 DNA reads TGTGCCAGCAGCCCTCTTAGCGGAAGCCCCCTCTACGAGCAGTACTTC.

The gene calls are TRBV25-1 and TRBJ2-7; D is uncertain. Trimming shortened V by 6 bases and J by 1 base, and 4 bases separated the two germline ends. This CDR3 spans 11 amino acids. In germline, CDR1 is MGHDK, CDR2 SYGVNS. CDR3 sequence reads: CASSGSYEQYF. CDR3 in DNA: TGTGCCAGCAGCGGATCCTACGAGCAGTACTTC.

The rearrangement joins TRBV7-9 to TRBJ2-1; D is possibly TRBD2 (6 bases). The CDR3 contains 16 residues. Trimming took off 2 bases at V and 5 bases at J, with 16 bases between the two ends. The germline CDR1 and CDR2 sequences are SEHNR and FQNEAQ (reference sequence). CDR3 nucleotides: TGTGCCAGCAGCTTACAAACTAGCTTGTCCCACAATGAGCAGTTCTTC. It specifies CASSLQTSLSHNEQFF.

This clone was counted once. This rearrangement joins TRBV19 to TRBJ1-5; no firm D call. Trimming pared 2 bases from V and 4 bases from J, leaving 15 bases between. The CDR3 runs 16 residues. Germline-derived CDR1 and CDR2 are LNHDA and SQIVND (reference sequence). As DNA, the CDR3 is TGTGCCAGTAGTATATTCTTCTCCAGGAGTAATCAGCCCCAGCATTTT. It translates to CASSIFFSRSNQPQHF.

On this clone itself: The identical CDR3 is also encoded by other nucleotide sequences in the sample. V usage is TRBV9 and J usage is TRBJ1-2, with unresolved D. The germline CDR1 and CDR2 sequences are SGDLS and YYNGEE. Trimming cost V 0 bases and J 8 bases, with 14 bases left between them. There are 14 residues in the CDR3. The CDR3 coding sequence is TGTGCCAGCAGCGTAGGGTCCGGAGGCACAGGCTACACCTTC. Residues: CASSVGSGGTGYTF.

J is TRBJ1-6 and V is TRBV21-1; the listed D gene, TRBD1, was not tested against the DNA. TRBV21-1 is a pseudogene. This CDR3 comprises 16 residues. The CDR3: CASSKNRTGTNSPLHF. The CDR3, as DNA: TGTGCCAGCAGCAAAAACCGGACAGGGACCAATTCACCCCTCCACTTT.

The chain combines TRBV5-1 with TRBJ2-1; maybe TRBD2 (6 bases). Trimming shortened V by 4 bases and J by 7 bases, and 9 bases separated the two germline ends. The CDR3 is made up of 12 amino acids. Germline values: CDR1 SGHRS, CDR2 YFSETQ. CDR3 nucleotides: TGCGCCAGCAGCCCGGGACTGAATGAGCAGTTCTTC. This encodes CASSPGLNEQFF.

The chain links TRBV6-1 to TRBJ2-3; the D gene is possibly TRBD1 (6 bases). V lost 7 bases, J lost 4 bases, and 12 bases lay in between. The germline V gene encodes CDR1 MNHNS and CDR2 SASEGT. CDR3 length: 13 amino acids. In DNA form, the CDR3 reads TGTGCCAGCACCCGACAGGAGGCAGATACGCAGTATTTT. This sequence encodes CASTRQEADTQYF.

V is TRBV4-1 and J is TRBJ2-7; possible D gene TRBD2, 5 bases. Trimming cost V 0 bases and J 0 bases, with 12 bases left between them. The CDR3 is 16 amino acids. Germline V gene sequence: CDR1 MGHRA, CDR2 YSYEKL. In DNA form, the CDR3 reads TGCGCCAGCAGCCAAGAACTGGTGGGGAGCTCCTACGAGCAGTACTTC. Translated, it gives CASSQELVGSSYEQYF.

J is TRBJ2-2 and V is TRBV29-1, with 9 bases matching TRBD1. CDR1 is SQVTM, CDR2 ANQGSEA, per germline. This CDR3 contains 15 residues. Losses at the gene ends were 4 bases for V and 4 bases for J; bases not matched to a gene: 7. The CDR3 region is CSVVGDRDSTGELFF. The CDR3 nucleotides read TGCAGCGTTGTTGGGGACAGGGATTCCACCGGGGAGCTGTTTTTT.

About this clone: This CDR3 is also generated by other DNA sequences in the sample. The genes are TRBV4-2 and TRBJ2-1, with TRBD2 identical over 7 bases. CDR1 LGHNA and CDR2 YNFKEQ come from the germline V gene. The CDR3 contains 16 residues. V trimming: 1 base; J trimming: 4 bases; junction bases outside the gene matches: 7. CDR3 sequence: CASSQGGGRGYNEQFF. The CDR3 nucleotides read TGTGCCAGCAGCCAAGGTGGTGGGAGGGGATACAATGAGCAGTTCTTC.

The chain links TRBV29-1 to TRBJ2-7; TRBD2 is a possible D gene (6 bases). This CDR3 comprises 12 residues. The V and J ends lost 4 bases and 6 bases respectively, with 13 bases between them. Germline V gene sequence: CDR1 SQVTM, CDR2 ANQGSEA. For the CDR3, the DNA is TGCAGCGTTGGCGGGGAGTCAGCCGAGCAGTACTTC. It encodes CSVGGESAEQYF.

The chain joins TRBV19 to TRBJ1-1, with a tentative D call TRBD1 (5 bases). V lost 5 bases to trimming and J lost 5 bases, with 15 bases between them. The CDR3 has 14 residues. Germline CDR1 reads LNHDA; CDR2 reads SQIVND (reference sequence). CDR3 DNA: TGTGCCAGTAGTTGGGGCGGGACCGGGACTGAAGCTTTCTTT. Residues: CASSWGGTGTEAFF.

The count of this clone is one. The chain couples TRBV5-1 to TRBJ2-1, with 10 bases lining up with TRBD2. CDR3 length: 17 residues. The trim removed 3 bases at V and 5 bases at J, leaving 11 bases unmatched. Germline V gene lookup returns CDR1 SGHRS and CDR2 YFSETQ. DNA of the CDR3: TGCGCCAGCAGCTGGATACCAAACAGCGGGAGGGACAATGAGCAGTTCTTC. Protein product: CASSWIPNSGRDNEQFF. Full variable domain (rest looked up from reference TRBV5-1 and TRBJ2-1): KAGVTQTPRYLIKTRGQQVTLSCSPISGHRSVSWYQQTPGQGLQFLFEYFSETQRNKGNFPGRFSGRQFSNSRSEMNVSTLELGDSALYLCASSWIPNSGRDNEQFFGPGTRLTVL.

The gene calls are TRBV11-1 and TRBJ2-7, with 7 bases matching TRBD2. The CDR3 runs 17 residues. In germline, CDR1 is SGHAT, CDR2 FQDESV (reference sequence). Trimming cost V 3 bases and J 1 base; bases outside gene matches: 12. The CDR3 loop is CASSFHLWAGESYEQYF. The DNA of the CDR3 is TGTGCCAGCAGCTTCCATCTCTGGGCGGGAGAATCCTACGAGCAGTACTTC. Supplemented by reference TRBV11-1 and TRBJ2-7, the full variable domain reads EAEVAQSPRYKITEKSQAVAFWCDPISGHATLYWYRQILGQGPELLVQFQDESVVDDSQLPKDRFSAERLKGVDSTLKIQPAELGDSAMYLCASSFHLWAGESYEQYFGPGTRLTVT.

The chain uses TRBV29-1 and TRBJ2-5, with 7 nucleotides matching TRBD2. Germline values: CDR1 SQVTM, CDR2 ANQGSEA. Trimming took 6 bases from V and 3 from J; bases not matched to a gene: 4. This CDR3 is built from 12 residues. The CDR3 region is CSVTAGEETQYF. The CDR3 bases are TGCAGCGTGACCGCGGGGGAAGAGACCCAGTACTTC.

The J gene is TRBJ2-2, the V gene TRBV7-8; 7 nucleotides agree with TRBD1. V dropped 4 bases and J dropped 1; count of bases not matched to a gene: 3. Looked up from germline, CDR1 is SGHVS and CDR2 is FQNEAQ. There are 15 residues in the CDR3. This CDR3 is CASSWDSRNTGELFF. The DNA for the CDR3 is TGTGCCAGCAGCTGGGACAGCCGGAACACCGGGGAGCTGTTTTTT.

This chain connects TRBV5-4 to TRBJ2-4; TRBD1 matches 7 bases. CDR1 and CDR2 (germline): SGHNT, YYREEE (reference sequence). With 4 bases clipped from V and 5 bases from J, the junction kept 9 bases outside the gene matches. CDR3 length: 15 residues. As DNA, the CDR3 is TGTGCCAGCAGCCTAAGACAGGGTGTCCAAAACATTCAGTACTTC. Translated: CASSLRQGVQNIQYF.

The chain links TRBV7-9 to TRBJ1-6; 9 bases are a match to TRBD1. V shed 5 bases, J shed 2 bases, and the junction held 4 bases outside the gene matches. The germline V gene has CDR1 SEHNR and CDR2 FQNEAQ (reference sequence). This CDR3 region has 16 residues. For the CDR3, the DNA is TGTGCCAGCAGCCCGGGGACAGGGCCCTATAATTCACCCCTCCACTTT. Translation: CASSPGTGPYNSPLHF.

The chain recombines TRBV28 with TRBJ2-7; D uncertain. Trimming removed 10 bases from V and 3 bases from J, with 22 bases in between. CDR3 length: 15 residues. Germline V gene lookup returns CDR1 MDHEN and CDR2 SYDVKM. DNA of the CDR3: TGTGCCACCACCGAGTACGGCGGAAAGAGCTACGAGCAGTACTTC. This translates into CATTEYGGKSYEQYF.

A few counts support this clone. At one of its ends the junction is not consistent with the germline gene, which may arise from a read error. The chain is built from TRBV7-2 and TRBJ2-7; 10 positions agree with TRBD2. Per germline, CDR1 SGHTA and CDR2 FQGNSA. The CDR3 sequence is 13 residues long. Here the CDR3 DNA reads TGTGCCAGCAGCCTAGCGGGAGCCTACGAGCAGTACTTC. Translating it yields CASSLAGAYEQYF.

The chain employs TRBV7-9 and TRBJ2-7, with TRBD2 as a possible D gene (5 bases). The CDR3 spans 14 residues. CDR1 and CDR2 from the germline V gene are SEHNR and FQNEAQ (reference sequence). V was clipped by 3 bases and J by 5 bases, with 14 bases between them. DNA for the CDR3: TGTGCCAGCAGCTTTTTTTCGATCGGGGACGAGCAGTACTTC. This translates into CASSFFSIGDEQYF.